This TCR beta chain was retrieved from a study of OX40 agonist ivuxolimab in advanced cancers. Broader study findings: In CD8+ T cells, expanded clones were on average more numerous than in CD4+. Within 6 weeks, CD4+ and CD8+ blood T cells expanded clonally at 0.1 to 3.0 mg/kg.

Profiled with immunoSEQ multiplex PCR; TCRdb holds only in-frame clones, not every one. The data show roughly 86,000 clones, with just over 90% seen just once and around 0.39% held by the top ten. V lost 3 bases and J 5 bases, leaving 10 bases between the germline ends. Germline loops: CDR1 KGHSH, CDR2 LQKENI. The CDR3 is 13 amino acids. In the case of this clone: The antigen is unknown.

V is TRBV18 and J is TRBJ2-5; D tentatively reads TRBD1 or TRBD2 (5 bases each). This TCR was recovered from an adult with an advanced solid tumor such as melanoma, head and neck, liver or kidney cancer. The material was CD4+ or CD8+ T cells sorted from blood, obtained in a trial of the OX40 agonist ivuxolimab. The CDR3 DNA sequence: TGTGCCAGCTCACCGGGGGTTGAGGAGACCCAGTACTTC. Protein product: CASSPGVEETQYF.